The present entry profiles one T cell receptor beta chain with its context. Its binding antigen is unknown. Base qualities are not provided; no much larger clone lies one nucleotide away. Including the terminal cysteine and phenylalanine, the CDR3 comprises 16 residues. This entry keeps only the CDR3 DNA: 48 bases, framed from base 1. CDR1 SGHRS and CDR2 YFSETQ were looked up in the germline V gene. Ends trimmed: V by 5 bases, J by 2 bases; bases unmatched to a gene: 9. The method behind the library was the immunoSEQ multiplex PCR assay. TCRdb mirrors the immuneACCESS table, restricted to in-frame sequences. Some clones are absent from its copies; in checked studies, under half trace to an unresolved V gene, and the reason for the others is unknown. Across this sample there are over 30,000 clones, with 80% to 85% seen only once. Of the sample, 1.8% is held by the ten largest clones. This specimen comes from a study of Siglec-9 on CD8 T cells in melanoma (dated by TCRdb to between 2018 and 2021). Describing the broader study: In this study, researchers looked at how Siglec-9 is expressed on CD8+ T cells and what Siglec-9 does to regulate T cells within the melanoma tumor microenvironment. What the work shows at the level of the full study, not this receptor alone: According to the report, an effector memory CD8+ T-cell subset that seemed to build up inside melanoma tumors was both marked and regulated by Siglec-9.

The TCR was taken from a human donor in good health. The sample was Siglec-9- CD8+ T cells sorted from blood. Explained via the paper, the cell subset or site label denotes: CD8 T cells lacking Siglec-9. This chain is built from TRBV5-1 and TRBJ2-7, and 11 junction bases match TRBD1. For the CDR3, the sequence is CASRPSGTGGTYEQYF. The DNA sequence is as follows: TGCGCCAGCAGGCCGAGTGGGACAGGGGGAACCTACGAGCAGTACTTC. With all but the CDR3 taken from the reference TRBV5-1 and TRBJ2-7 genes, the full variable domain is: KAGVTQTPRYLIKTRGQQVTLSCSPISGHRSVSWYQQTPGQGLQFLFEYFSETQRNKGNFPGRFSGRQFSNSRSEMNVSTLELGDSALYLCASRPSGTGGTYEQYFGPGTRLTVT.